The source of this TCR beta chain is a study of T cells after yellow fever vaccination. Germline V CDR1 and CDR2: SEHNR, FQNEAQ (reference sequence). V dropped 5 bases and J dropped 4 bases, with 17 bases sitting between them. This CDR3 comprises 15 residues. The authors made TCR cDNA by 5'RACE template switching, adding a universal primer site and UMIs. TCRdb reprocessed the 5' RACE reads via MiXCR and lists one record per CDR3 protein. Of a few hundred thousand distinct CDR3 sequences listed, roughly a sixth were seen once; the top ten hold 17%. The chain recombines TRBV7-9 with TRBJ1-1, with a tentative D call TRBD1 (5 bases). Sequences were derived from PBMCs, sampled about 5 days after the first yellow fever vaccination. The receptor comes from a young man who received the YFV17D yellow fever vaccine. The CDR3 nucleotides are TGTGCCAGCAGCGACGGATCCGTGGGGACCACTGAAGCTTTCTTT. This encodes CASSDGSVGTTEAFF.